This TCR beta chain was captured by sequencing in a study of blood T cell repertoires in COVID-19. The assay was immunoSEQ multiplex PCR, and TCRdb's table has in-frame clones only and misses some. The sample contains about 100,000 clones, roughly 92% of which appear only once. The V gene's germline CDR1 is KGHSH and CDR2 LQKENI. The CDR3 has 12 amino acids. V was shortened by 3 bases and J by 3 bases, with 5 bases between the two germline ends. Of note for this clone: This specimen includes other DNA sequences encoding the same CDR3.

The chain carries TRBV18 and TRBJ1-2; D remains unclear. Input material: peripheral blood. This receptor was taken from an older man with acute or convalescent COVID-19. Here the CDR3 reads CASSPRDYGYTF. The CDR3 DNA is TGTGCCAGCTCACCTAGAGACTATGGCTACACCTTC.